Listed here is a single T cell receptor (beta chain). Its target is not known. Clones were sequenced by immunoSEQ multiplex PCR, and TCRdb holds only the in-frame ones, with some missing. The sample lists about 170,000 clones, 87% seen once, with around 1.1% in the top ten. The germline gives CDR1 SGHTA, CDR2 FQGNSA. V lost 2 bases and J 3 bases, leaving 10 bases between the germline ends. The CDR3 spans 14 residues. The data stem from a study of T cell responses to AZD1222 COVID-19 vaccine. Study conclusions and caveats: Among the donors, most were white British and more were female, and clonal diversity was possibly underestimated.

The sequence was obtained from an adult who received the AZD1222 COVID-19 vaccine. Sequenced here: peripheral blood, sampled 28 days after the second AZD1222 dose. The chain carries TRBV7-2 and TRBJ1-2, with D perhaps matching TRBD1 (6 bases). CDR3 region: CASSLRQADYGYTF. The CDR3 DNA follows: TGTGCCAGCAGCTTACGACAGGCCGACTATGGCTACACCTTC.